This passage covers 8 T cell receptor beta chains from one sample sequenced in a study of control samples from healthy donors and cancer patients. Profiling relied on immunoSEQ multiplex PCR, and the TCRdb table lists in-frame clones only, not all of them. The sample carries some 100,000 clones, around 87% recorded once. Sequencing was performed on blood. Every receptor here comes from a woman in her fifties or sixties in good health.

This clone was counted only a few times. The V gene is TRBV15, the J gene TRBJ1-1; D remains ambiguous. Trimming took off 3 bases at V and 5 bases at J, with 19 bases between the two ends. This CDR3 spans 16 amino acids. The V gene's germline CDR1 is LNHNV and CDR2 YYDKDF (reference sequence). For the CDR3, the DNA is TGTGCCACCAGCAGCCGGGGAGGTACAATGGGGACTGAAGCTTTCTTT. It yields the protein CATSSRGGTMGTEAFF.

V is TRBV4-3 and J is TRBJ1-1; 8 bases match TRBD1. The CDR3 totals 17 residues. Germline-derived CDR1 and CDR2 are LGHNA and YSLEER. The J segment lost 4 bases and the V segment lost 0 bases, leaving 10 bases of the junction unmatched. The CDR3, as DNA: TGCGCCAGCAGCCAAGATCGAGCAGGGGGCGCCGGCACTGAAGCTTTCTTT. This gives the protein CASSQDRAGGAGTEAFF.

Points on this clone: Other DNA sequences within the sample encode an identical CDR3. V gene TRBV4-3 combines with J gene TRBJ2-6, with 8 positions matching TRBD1. The CDR3 length is 20 residues. CDR1 and CDR2 from the germline V gene are LGHNA and YSLEER. V lost 0 bases, J lost 0 bases, and 10 bases stayed unmatched. The CDR3 DNA reads as TGCGCCAGCAGCCAAGATAGGGGGACAGGCTACTACTCTGGGGCCAACGTCCTGACTTTC. This codes for CASSQDRGTGYYSGANVLTF.

The chain has TRBV2 and TRBJ2-3, with 10 positions matching TRBD2. Germline V gives CDR1 SNHLY, CDR2 FYNNEI. The CDR3 covers 15 residues. V lost 3 bases, J lost 5 bases, and 5 bases stayed unmatched. The CDR3 is CASSDSGRAIDTQYF. The CDR3 nucleotides are TGTGCCAGCAGTGACAGCGGGAGGGCCATAGATACGCAGTATTTT.

This clone has just one count. The chain carries TRBV2 and TRBJ1-5; D possibly corresponds to TRBD1 (6 bases). Germline CDR1 is SNHLY and CDR2 is FYNNEI. The CDR3 is 13 amino acids. Trimming left V 7 bases short and J 7 bases short, with 14 bases between. This CDR3 reads CASTQGPRQPQHF. Here the CDR3 DNA reads TGTGCCAGCACCCAGGGGCCGCGACAGCCCCAGCATTTT. Full variable domain (rest looked up from reference TRBV2 and TRBJ1-5): EPEVTQTPSHQVTQMGQEVILRCVPISNHLYFYWYRQILGQKVEFLVSFYNNEISEKSEIFDDQFSVERPDGSNFTLKIRSTKLEDSAMYFCASTQGPRQPQHFGDGTRLSIL.

This sequence joins TRBV18 and TRBJ1-1; 7 bases align to TRBD1. The junction had 2 bases not matched to a gene; V was cut back by 3 bases and J by 4 bases. The CDR3 is 13 residues long. Germline CDR1 KGHSH, CDR2 LQKENI. CDR3 region: CASSPDRATEAFF. CDR3 sequence (DNA): TGTGCCAGCTCACCCGACAGGGCCACTGAAGCTTTCTTT.

V is TRBV11-2 and J is TRBJ2-7; D is ambiguous. The V end lost 5 bases, the J end lost 4 bases, and 15 bases lay between the germline ends. There are 14 residues in the CDR3. The germline V gene encodes CDR1 SGHAT and CDR2 FQNNGV. The CDR3 loop reads CASSGLGSLYEQYF. The CDR3 DNA reads TGTGCCAGCAGCGGATTAGGCAGCTTATACGAGCAGTACTTC.

The V gene is TRBV7-2, the J gene TRBJ1-4; D is perhaps TRBD1 (5 bases). The CDR3 runs 15 residues. Germline loops: CDR1 SGHTA, CDR2 FQGNSA. V dropped 5 bases and J dropped 4 bases, with 14 bases sitting between them. The CDR3 sequence is CASSPQGLFNEKLFF. CDR3 bases: TGTGCCAGCAGCCCCCAGGGACTCTTTAATGAAAAACTGTTTTTT.